These 21 T cell receptor beta chains share one sample of origin, sequenced in a study of blood T cell repertoires in COVID-19 (dated by TCRdb to 2020 to 2021). The method behind the library was the immunoSEQ multiplex PCR assay. TCRdb limited this immuneACCESS table to in-frame rearrangements with V and J called. A share of clones is missing; checked studies link under half to unresolved V genes, and the rest is unexplained. The sample includes around 230,000 clones, with 80% to 90% observed a single time. The ten largest clones capture over 3% of the sample. Input material: PBMCs or T cells enriched from blood (not recorded which). Every receptor here comes from a woman aged 40 to 49 with acute COVID-19.

The chain has TRBV2 and TRBJ1-2; no clear D gene. Trimming left V 4 bases short and J 4 bases short, with 16 bases between. CDR1 and CDR2 (germline): SNHLY, FYNNEI. This CDR3 comprises 15 residues. The CDR3 here is CASSGLSVSAYGYTF. CDR3 DNA: TGTGCCAGCAGTGGCCTGTCCGTCAGCGCCTATGGCTACACCTTC.

The gene calls are TRBV5-1 and TRBJ1-1; TRBD1 might be the D (6 bases). CDR1 is SGHRS, CDR2 YFSETQ, per germline. Trimming cost V 4 bases and J 3 bases, with 13 bases left between them. The CDR3 runs to 14 residues. CDR3 bases: TGCGCCAGCAGCCTCACGGCAGGGGACACTGAAGCTTTCTTT. This sequence encodes CASSLTAGDTEAFF.

The chain is built from TRBV19 and TRBJ2-2; D unresolved. CDR1 is LNHDA and CDR2 is SQIVND in the germline V gene (reference sequence). V shed 4 bases and J shed 4 bases, with 7 bases lying between them. CDR3 length: 13 residues. The CDR3: CASSRYTTGELFF. The CDR3 DNA is TGTGCCAGTAGTAGGTACACCACCGGGGAGCTGTTTTTT.

The rearrangement joins TRBV18 to TRBJ2-5; 7 positions agree with TRBD1. The CDR3 runs to 17 residues. Unmatched junction bases numbered 11, after V lost 4 bases and J lost 0 bases. Per germline, CDR1 KGHSH and CDR2 LQKENI. CDR3 DNA: TGTGCCAGCTCACATTCTACAGGGGCGATGTACCAAGAGACCCAGTACTTC. It is translated as CASSHSTGAMYQETQYF. Full variable domain (remainder filled in from reference TRBV18 and TRBJ2-5): NAGVMQNPRHLVRRRGQEARLRCSPMKGHSHVYWYRQLPEEGLKFMVYLQKENIIDESGMPKERFSAEFPKEGPSILRIQQVVRGDSAAYFCASSHSTGAMYQETQYFGPGTRLLVL.

The V call is TRBV6-6, the J call TRBJ1-1, with a weak D call TRBD1 (6 bases). Between the trimmed V and J ends, which lost 5 bases and 0 bases, there was a span of 16 bases. Germline V gene lookup returns CDR1 MNHNY and CDR2 SVGAGI (reference sequence). The CDR3 runs to 16 residues. The CDR3 DNA is TGTGCCAGCAGTCCTAATCCTCAGGGGATGAACACTGAAGCTTTCTTT. Encoded protein: CASSPNPQGMNTEAFF.

The chain joins TRBV30 to TRBJ2-2; 8 bases align to TRBD2. Germline V gene data show CDR1 as GTSNPN and CDR2 as SVGIG (reference sequence). V dropped 0 bases and J dropped 7; count of bases not matched to a gene: 10. This CDR3 is 16 amino acids long. The CDR3 protein is CAWSVDGGAYGGELFF. The DNA of the CDR3 is TGTGCCTGGAGTGTAGACGGGGGGGCCTATGGCGGGGAGCTGTTTTTT. The full variable domain, rest sourced from reference TRBV30 and TRBJ2-2, is SQTIHQWPATLVQPVGSPLSLECTVEGTSNPNLYWYRQAAGRGLQLLFYSVGIGQISSEVPQNLSASRPQDRQFILSSKKLLLSDSGFYLCAWSVDGGAYGGELFFGEGSRLTVL.

The V and J genes are TRBV15 and TRBJ2-7; TRBD2 aligns across 8 bases. Looked up from germline, CDR1 is LNHNV and CDR2 is YYDKDF (reference sequence). The CDR3 runs to 16 residues. J was trimmed by 3 bases and V by 2 bases; bases with no gene match: 9. Written as DNA, the CDR3 is TGTGCCACCAGCAGACGATTAGGGACTAGTGTCTACGAGCAGTACTTC. Residues: CATSRRLGTSVYEQYF.

This chain links TRBV4-3 with TRBJ2-7; D is undetermined. Germline V gene data show CDR1 as LGHNA and CDR2 as YSLEER. The V end was cut by 0 bases, the J end by 0 bases, with 9 bases between. This CDR3 has 15 residues. The CDR3 reads CASSQDRQVSYEQYF. The CDR3 DNA sequence: TGCGCCAGCAGCCAAGACAGGCAGGTCTCCTACGAGCAGTACTTC.

This chain connects TRBV27 to TRBJ2-6; the match to TRBD2 covers 9 bases. The CDR3 totals 19 residues. The trim removed 4 bases at V and 0 bases at J, leaving 10 bases unmatched. Germline V gene sequence: CDR1 MNHEY, CDR2 SMNVEV (reference sequence). CDR3 in DNA: TGTGCCAGCAGTTCCCCCCTTAGCGGGGGCCTCTCTGGGGCCAACGTCCTGACTTTC. This codes for CASSSPLSGGLSGANVLTF.

The CDR3: CASSLSAQRANNEQFF. CDR3 bases: TGTGCCAGCAGCTTATCGGCCCAGCGGGCGAACAATGAGCAGTTCTTC. The chain couples TRBV7-9 to TRBJ2-1; TRBD2 might be the D (6 bases). The CDR3 has 16 amino acids. Trimming cost V 2 bases and J 5 bases, with 16 bases left between them. In germline, CDR1 is SEHNR, CDR2 FQNEAQ (reference sequence).

The table lists this clone with a count of one. The J gene is TRBJ2-2, the V gene TRBV6-2 or TRBV6-3; TRBD2 aligns across 9 bases. After removal of 2 bases from V and 4 bases from J, the junction contained 17 bases not matched to a gene. Germline V CDR1 and CDR2: MNHEY, SVGEGT. The CDR3 totals 20 residues. CDR3 amino acids: CASSYGGIAGAMRGTGELFF. The CDR3 DNA reads TGTGCCAGCAGTTACGGCGGAATAGCGGGGGCGATGCGTGGCACCGGGGAGCTGTTTTTT.

This clone came up a few times. The rearrangement uses TRBV19 and TRBJ1-5; D uncertain. This CDR3 contains 13 residues. Per germline, CDR1 LNHDA and CDR2 SQIVND (reference sequence). V lost 1 base and J lost 6, with 7 bases in between. DNA for the CDR3: TGTGCCAGTAGTATAGCCGCGGGTCAGCCCCAGCATTTT. It specifies CASSIAAGQPQHF.

The chain combines TRBV5-1 with TRBJ1-1; 7 bases line up with TRBD1. Unmatched junction bases numbered 4, after V lost 5 bases and J lost 3 bases. This CDR3 comprises 13 residues. Per germline, CDR1 SGHRS and CDR2 YFSETQ. This chain's CDR3 is CASRDREYTEAFF. The CDR3 DNA follows: TGCGCCAGCAGAGACAGGGAGTACACTGAAGCTTTCTTT.

The chain links TRBV3-1 (or the pseudogene TRBV3-2) to TRBJ1-1; tentative D call: TRBD1 (6 bases). Germline CDR1 and CDR2: LGHDT and YNNKEL (reference sequence). Trimming removed 0 bases from V and 11 bases from J, with 10 bases in between. The CDR3 spans 12 residues. The CDR3 loop reads CASSQDGGAAFF. The CDR3 DNA reads TGTGCCAGCAGCCAAGACGGGGGGGCTGCTTTCTTT.

This chain connects TRBV29-1 to TRBJ1-2, with D possibly matching TRBD1 (5 bases). Per germline, CDR1 SQVTM and CDR2 ANQGSEA. V gave up 6 bases and J gave up 8 bases, with 22 bases separating them. This CDR3 comprises 14 residues. The DNA of the CDR3 is TGCAGCGTCCAAACGTCGGCCAGGGCGGGGGGCTACACCTTC. The encoded protein is CSVQTSARAGGYTF.

V gene TRBV7-9 combines with J gene TRBJ2-7; the match to TRBD2 covers 10 bases. Unmatched junction bases numbered 6, after V lost 5 bases and J lost 2 bases. Germline CDR1 SEHNR, CDR2 FQNEAQ (reference sequence). The CDR3 length is 15 residues. CDR3 in amino acids: CASSPLAGTAYEQYF. CDR3 nucleotides: TGTGCCAGCAGCCCACTAGCGGGGACCGCCTACGAGCAGTACTTC.

This clone was seen only once. V usage is TRBV5-6 and J usage is TRBJ1-3; D uncertain. The V gene lost 2 bases and the J gene lost 0 bases, with 9 bases spanning the gap. Germline CDR1 SGHDT, CDR2 YYEEEE. The CDR3 has 15 residues. CDR3 nucleotide sequence: TGTGCCAGCAGCTTACGACTGCACTCTGGAAACACCATATATTTT. Its translation: CASSLRLHSGNTIYF.

This chain links TRBV27 with TRBJ2-1, with D possibly matching TRBD1 (6 bases). The germline V gene encodes CDR1 MNHEY and CDR2 SMNVEV (reference sequence). Trimming stripped 0 bases from V and 3 bases from J, with 15 bases between. The CDR3 sequence is 17 residues long. The CDR3 is CASSLSSAGARYNEQFF. For the CDR3, the DNA is TGTGCCAGCAGTTTATCGTCTGCAGGGGCCCGCTACAATGAGCAGTTCTTC.

The J gene is TRBJ2-3, the V gene TRBV10-1; possibly TRBD2 for D (5 bases). The CDR3 covers 14 residues. V shed 5 bases and J shed 7 bases, with 16 bases lying between them. Germline CDR1 WNHNN, CDR2 SYGVQD (reference sequence). The CDR3 DNA reads TGCGCCAGCAGTCCGACTACCCGCGGGCATACGCAGTATTTT. This translates into CASSPTTRGHTQYF.

The V call is TRBV5-6, the J call TRBJ1-1; a weak D match, TRBD1 (6 bases). V lost 2 bases and J 4 bases, leaving 12 bases between the germline ends. CDR3 length: 14 amino acids. From germline, CDR1 is SGHDT and CDR2 YYEEEE. The CDR3 region is CASSLLRGSTEAFF. The DNA of the CDR3 is TGTGCCAGCAGCTTATTGAGGGGGTCCACTGAAGCTTTCTTT.

This rearrangement joins TRBV29-1 to TRBJ2-1; possibly TRBD2 for D (6 bases). The V gene lost 7 bases and the J gene lost 6 bases, with 22 bases spanning the gap. Per the germline V gene, CDR1 is SQVTM and CDR2 is ANQGSEA. The CDR3 has 15 amino acids. The CDR3 nucleotides are TGCAGCGCTCGGGACGGAGGCTTCGGGGGCAATGAGCAGTTCTTC. Residues: CSARDGGFGGNEQFF.